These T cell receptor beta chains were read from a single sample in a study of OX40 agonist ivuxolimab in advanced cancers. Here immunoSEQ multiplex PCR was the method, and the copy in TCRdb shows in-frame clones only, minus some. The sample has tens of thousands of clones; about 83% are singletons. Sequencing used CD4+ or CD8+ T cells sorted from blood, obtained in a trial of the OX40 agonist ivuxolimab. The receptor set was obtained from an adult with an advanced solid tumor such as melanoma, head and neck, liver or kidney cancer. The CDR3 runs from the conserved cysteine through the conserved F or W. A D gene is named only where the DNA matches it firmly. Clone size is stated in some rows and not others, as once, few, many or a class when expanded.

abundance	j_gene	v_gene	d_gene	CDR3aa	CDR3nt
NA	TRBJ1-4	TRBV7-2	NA	CASSLLGAAATNEKLFF	TGTGCCAGCAGCTTGTTGGGGGCAGCTGCAACTAATGAAAAACTGTTTTTT
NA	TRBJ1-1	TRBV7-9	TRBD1	CASSPRPGTGVEAFF	TGTGCCAGCAGCCCTCGTCCCGGGACAGGGGTCGAAGCTTTCTTT
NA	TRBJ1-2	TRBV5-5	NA	CASSLADHNYGYTF	TGTGCCAGCAGCTTAGCAGACCATAACTATGGCTACACCTTC
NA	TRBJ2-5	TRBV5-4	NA	CASSQGGRGTQYF	TGTGCCAGCAGCCAGGGGGGCCGGGGGACCCAGTACTTC
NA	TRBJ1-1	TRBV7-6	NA	CASSQEKNTEAFF	TGTGCCAGCAGCCAAGAGAAGAACACTGAAGCTTTCTTT
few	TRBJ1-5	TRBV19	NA	CASGPRGAAGNQPQHF	TGTGCCAGTGGCCCGAGGGGGGCAGCTGGCAATCAGCCCCAGCATTTT
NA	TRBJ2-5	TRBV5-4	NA	CASSLGRGAPGETQYF	TGTGCCAGCAGCTTGGGACGCGGGGCGCCGGGAGAGACCCAGTACTTC
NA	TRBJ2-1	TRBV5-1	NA	CASSADPNEGSSYNEQFF	TGCGCCAGCAGCGCTGACCCTAATGAGGGGAGCTCCTACAATGAGCAGTTCTTC
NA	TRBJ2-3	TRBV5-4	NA	CASSLVGGSTDTQYF	TGTGCCAGCAGCTTGGTCGGCGGGTCCACAGATACGCAGTATTTT
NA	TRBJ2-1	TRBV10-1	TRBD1	CASSESTGNTRHEQFF	TGCGCCAGCAGTGAGTCGACAGGGAATACGCGCCATGAGCAGTTCTTC
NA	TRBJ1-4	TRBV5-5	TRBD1	CASSLVGQGALNEKLFF	TGTGCCAGCAGCTTGGTCGGACAGGGGGCCCTTAATGAAAAACTGTTTTTT
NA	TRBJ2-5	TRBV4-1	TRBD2	CASRSGTSGGTQETQYF	TGCGCCAGCCGATCAGGGACTAGCGGGGGAACACAAGAGACCCAGTACTTC
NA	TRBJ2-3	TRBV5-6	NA	CASSLPPQGPLDTQYF	TGTGCCAGCAGCTTGCCCCCCCAGGGCCCACTAGATACGCAGTATTTT
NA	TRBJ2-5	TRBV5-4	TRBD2	CASSQGLVSETQYF	TGTGCCAGCAGCCAGGGACTAGTAAGCGAGACCCAGTACTTC
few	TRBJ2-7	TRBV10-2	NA	CASSPDVGGYYEQYF	TGCGCCAGCAGCCCCGACGTGGGGGGATACTACGAGCAGTACTTC
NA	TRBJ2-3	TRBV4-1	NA	CASSQERSPSTDTQYF	TGCGCCAGCAGCCAAGAACGCTCCCCTAGCACAGATACGCAGTATTTT
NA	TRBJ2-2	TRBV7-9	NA	CASSLVLDPRELFF	TGTGCCAGCAGCTTAGTTTTGGACCCTCGGGAGCTGTTTTTT
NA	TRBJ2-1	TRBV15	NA	CATSRVWAGLFDEQFF	TGTGCCACCAGCAGAGTCTGGGCAGGGTTGTTTGATGAGCAGTTCTTC
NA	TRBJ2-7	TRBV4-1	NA	CASSQVWAETYEQYF	TGCGCCAGCAGCCAAGTTTGGGCAGAAACCTACGAGCAGTACTTC
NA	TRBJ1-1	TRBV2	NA	CASSEGGSGNTEAFF	TGTGCCAGCAGTGAAGGGGGGTCGGGGAACACTGAAGCTTTCTTT
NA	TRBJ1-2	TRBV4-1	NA	CASSQRSTEANYGYTF	TGCGCCAGCAGCCAAAGATCGACTGAAGCTAACTATGGCTACACCTTC
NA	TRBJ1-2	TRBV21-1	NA	CASSRKPGGQMGGYTF	TGTGCCAGCAGCCGAAAGCCTGGGGGGCAGATGGGAGGCTACACCTTC
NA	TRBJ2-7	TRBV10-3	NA	CAIRDPRGGNEQYF	TGTGCCATCAGAGACCCCCGTGGGGGGAACGAGCAGTACTTC
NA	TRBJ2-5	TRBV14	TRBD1	CASSLGQGVETQYF	TGTGCCAGCAGTCTGGGACAGGGTGTGGAGACCCAGTACTTC